This T cell receptor (beta chain) stems from a study of OX40 agonist ivuxolimab in advanced cancers. Clones were read by immunoSEQ multiplex PCR, and TCRdb kept only the in-frame ones, dropping some. Of tens of thousands of clones in the sample, about 83% were seen once. This CDR3 spans 13 amino acids. Per the germline V gene, CDR1 is MNHNS and CDR2 is SASEGT. Anyone with autoimmune disease history or systemic immunosuppression was excluded. At baseline, cycle 4 day 1, and cycle 7 day 1, blood was sampled. Findings and limits, study-wide: Expanded clones were, on average, more numerous in CD8+ T cells than in CD4+.

To note about this clone: Its antigen is not known.

This specimen was CD4+ or CD8+ T cells sorted from blood, taken in a trial of the OX40 agonist ivuxolimab. This chain joins TRBV6-1 and TRBJ2-5; the D is unclear. With the DNA end fitting TRBJ2-7 better, the J assignment may be wrong. This receptor was obtained from an adult with an advanced solid tumor such as melanoma, head and neck, liver or kidney cancer. CDR3 loop: CASKFRAYYEQYF. CDR3 DNA sequence: TGTGCCAGCAAGTTCCGGGCCTACTACGAGCAGTACTTC.